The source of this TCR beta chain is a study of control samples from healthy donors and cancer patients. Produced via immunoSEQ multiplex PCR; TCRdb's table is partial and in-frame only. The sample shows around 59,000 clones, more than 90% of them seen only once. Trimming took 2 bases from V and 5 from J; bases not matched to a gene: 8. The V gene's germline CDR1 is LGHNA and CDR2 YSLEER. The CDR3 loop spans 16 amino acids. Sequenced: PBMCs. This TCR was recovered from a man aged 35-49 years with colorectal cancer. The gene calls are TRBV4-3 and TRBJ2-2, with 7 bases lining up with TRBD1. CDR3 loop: CASSQRVGGQTGELFF. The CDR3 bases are TGCGCCAGCAGCCAAAGAGTTGGGGGACAGACCGGGGAGCTGTTTTTT.